Listed here are 9 T cell receptor beta chains from one sample, sequenced in a study of shared clonotypes between healthy human individuals (dated by TCRdb to 2019 to 2021). The library was made by the immunoSEQ multiplex PCR assay. Entries here come from immuneACCESS through TCRdb and include only in-frame sequences with V and J called. Some clones fail to appear in such tables; in the studies checked, an unresolved V gene covers under half of the shortfall, and the cause of the remainder is unknown. In this sample the table shows 2 million to 3 million clones, roughly 93% of which occur a single time. The ten biggest clones cover approximately 0.36% of the sample. What was sequenced was naive CD4+ T cells from PBMCs. What this sample's cell subset or site label stands for: CD45RA+ positively selected. These receptors all come from a man aged 18 to 29 in good health. Some clones in this sample may be carry-over from other donors' samples.

The V call is TRBV6-1, the J call TRBJ1-1; TRBD1 matches 7 bases. The germline V gene has CDR1 MNHNS and CDR2 SASEGT. Germline trimming cut 2 bases from V and 4 bases from J; bases unmatched to any gene: 16. The CDR3 covers 18 residues. CDR3 sequence reads: CASSENIWVQGVSTEAFF. The CDR3 DNA sequence: TGTGCCAGCAGTGAAAACATCTGGGTTCAGGGGGTAAGCACTGAAGCTTTCTTT.

The chain carries TRBV28 and TRBJ2-7; D is possibly TRBD1 (6 bases). The CDR3 covers 14 residues. The V end lost 4 bases, the J end lost 3 bases, and 13 bases lay between the germline ends. CDR1 is MDHEN, CDR2 SYDVKM, per germline. Written as DNA, the CDR3 is TGTGCCAGCAGTTCCGGGACATTAGTCTACGAGCAGTACTTC. Encoded protein: CASSSGTLVYEQYF.

The J gene is TRBJ1-2, the V gene TRBV11-1, with D perhaps matching TRBD1 (5 bases). Per the germline V gene, CDR1 is SGHAT and CDR2 is FQDESV (reference sequence). This CDR3 is built from 12 residues. Trimming removed 8 bases at V and 1 base at J, with 8 bases between. CDR3: CASSGVNYGYTF. CDR3 coding DNA: TGTGCCAGCTCGGGGGTTAACTATGGCTACACCTTC.

This chain uses TRBV5-1 with TRBJ2-7; 14 bases map to TRBD2. V trimming: 6 bases; J trimming: 6 bases; junction bases outside the gene matches: 5. This CDR3 is 14 amino acids long. Germline loops: CDR1 SGHRS, CDR2 YFSETQ. The CDR3 DNA follows: TGCGCCAGCAACCTGGGGACTAGCGGGAGCGAGCAGTACTTC. Translated: CASNLGTSGSEQYF.

J is TRBJ2-7 and V is TRBV19, with 9 bases aligning to TRBD2. Trimming cost V 6 bases and J 1 base; bases outside gene matches: 4. This CDR3 contains 14 residues. Germline V CDR1 and CDR2: LNHDA, SQIVND (reference sequence). The CDR3 is CASSRLADSYEQYF. DNA for the CDR3: TGTGCCAGTAGCCGACTAGCGGATTCCTACGAGCAGTACTTC. Together with reference TRBV19 and TRBJ2-7, the CDR3 gives the full variable domain: DGGITQSPKYLFRKEGQNVTLSCEQNLNHDAMYWYRQDPGQGLRLIYYSQIVNDFQKGDIAEGYSVSREKKESFPLTVTSAQKNPTAFYLCASSRLADSYEQYFGPGTRLTVT.

The chain couples TRBV25-1 to TRBJ2-7, with TRBD1 matching 8 bases. The CDR3 loop spans 14 amino acids. The V segment lost 7 bases and the J segment 5 bases; nucleotides outside the gene matches: 10. Germline loops: CDR1 MGHDK, CDR2 SYGVNS. The CDR3 bases are TGTGCCAGCACCTTCAGGGGGCCTCTACACGAGCAGTACTTC. This codes for CASTFRGPLHEQYF.

CDR3 DNA sequence: TGTGCCAGCAGTGAAGCGGGTGCAAGGGTCAATCGCAATCAGCCCCAGCATTTT. Its protein product is CASSEAGARVNRNQPQHF. V and J are TRBV6-1 and TRBJ1-5, with D unclear. The CDR3 runs 18 residues. Germline CDR1 is MNHNS and CDR2 is SASEGT. V lost 0 bases to trimming and J lost 2 bases, with 17 bases between them.

The CDR3 DNA is TGTGCCAGCACCCCCCGGCAGCCGAGCTCCTACAATGAGCAGTTCTTC. It encodes CASTPRQPSSYNEQFF. This chain joins TRBV25-1 and TRBJ2-1; D gene uncertain. This CDR3 is built from 16 residues. Germline lookup yields CDR1 MGHDK and CDR2 SYGVNS. The germline V and J ends were trimmed by 7 bases and 0 bases, with 16 bases remaining between them.

The chain recombines TRBV18 with TRBJ1-5; D is unclear. Germline V lookup: CDR1 KGHSH, CDR2 LQKENI. V lost 2 bases and J 3 bases, leaving 5 bases between the germline ends. This CDR3 has 13 amino acids. The CDR3 region has the DNA TGTGCCAGCTCACCAAATCTCAATCAGCCCCAGCATTTT. This encodes CASSPNLNQPQHF.